This T cell receptor beta chain was captured by sequencing in a study of shared T cell receptors in the human thymus. From germline, CDR1 is SGHRS and CDR2 YFSETQ. The CDR3 is made up of 14 amino acids. V shed 5 bases and J shed 5 bases, with 17 bases lying between them. The repertoire was sequenced with immunoSEQ multiplex PCR; TCRdb's copy has only in-frame clones and lacks some. Here the sample spans roughly 710,000 clones, roughly 85% being singletons. These records were also assigned to another study, of human thymus T cells. From that paper: Thymic resections from corrective heart surgery supplied the tissue.

The V gene is TRBV5-1, the J gene TRBJ2-7; D may be TRBD2 (5 bases). Sequencing input: thymocytes. The source of this sequence is a girl under three years old with a congenital heart defect. CDR3 DNA: TGCGCCAGCAGTGAGGCCCGCGGGTTCCACGAGCAGTACTTC. Amino acid sequence: CASSEARGFHEQYF.